The 23 T cell receptor beta chains presented below share a single source sample, sequenced in a study of identical twins. Via MiXCR, TCRdb re-called the 5' RACE reads, giving one row per CDR3 protein. The sample includes about 530,000 distinct CDR3 sequences, 20% to 25% of them seen just once. This sample was also put to use in a study of yellow fever vaccine responses in identical twins.

Sequenced input: CD4+ T cells sorted from blood. Receptors originate from a woman aged 18-29 years in good health.

This chain links TRBV20-1 with TRBJ2-2; either TRBD1 or TRBD2 may supply D (5 bases each). Germline CDR1 DFQATT, CDR2 SNEGSKA (reference sequence). CDR3 length: 14 amino acids. The ends were cut back, 1 base at V and 8 bases at J, with 14 bases in the middle. DNA of the CDR3: TGCAGTGCTAGAGCCGGGGCGAGCACTGGGGAGCTGTTTTTT. This codes for CSARAGASTGELFF.

The V and J genes are TRBV7-6 and TRBJ2-1; D not certain. V shed 10 bases and J shed 7 bases, with 17 bases lying between them. CDR3 length: 13 residues. CDR1 and CDR2 from the germline V gene are SGHVS and FNYEAQ. The CDR3 region is CATRQADRNEQFF. The CDR3 nucleotides are TGTGCCACCCGCCAGGCAGATAGGAATGAGCAGTTCTTC.

The sample holds a few counts of this clonotype. The genes are TRBV12-3 or TRBV12-4 and TRBJ1-2; D perhaps matches TRBD1 (6 bases). The V end lost 5 bases, the J end lost 0 bases, and 13 bases lay between the germline ends. This CDR3 is 15 amino acids long. The CDR3 bases are TGTGCCAGCAGTAGACACAGACAGGCTAACTATGGCTACACCTTC. Its protein product is CASSRHRQANYGYTF.

The V call is TRBV6-5, the J call TRBJ1-6; no firm D call. Germline V gene sequence: CDR1 MNHEY, CDR2 SVGAGI. Trimming removed 5 bases at V and 10 bases at J, with 9 bases between. The CDR3 is made up of 12 amino acids. CDR3 nucleotides: TGTGCCAGCAGTCGTGGGCAGTCACCCCTCCACTTT. Its translation: CASSRGQSPLHF.

This clonotype has only a few counts. The gene calls are TRBV2 and TRBJ2-1; TRBD1 might be the D (7 bases). The CDR3 loop spans 20 amino acids. The V gene lost 4 bases and the J gene lost 4 bases, with 29 bases spanning the gap. The V gene's germline CDR1 is SNHLY and CDR2 FYNNEI. CDR3 nucleotides: TGTGCCAGCAGTGGTCCAGGGGGGCTATATGGTCCCTCAAATTACAATGAGCAGTTCTTC. Its translation is CASSGPGGLYGPSNYNEQFF.

This clonotype was detected a few times. J is TRBJ1-6 and V is TRBV14; D uncertain. V was trimmed by 0 bases and J by 2 bases, leaving 11 bases between them. The CDR3 spans 17 residues. Germline V gives CDR1 SGHDN, CDR2 FVKESK. The CDR3, as DNA: TGTGCCAGCAGCCAAGATCTCGTCTCGGCCTATAATTCACCCCTCCACTTT. It yields the protein CASSQDLVSAYNSPLHF.

This rearrangement joins TRBV15 to TRBJ2-1, with unresolved D. The CDR3 length is 12 residues. The V and J ends lost 0 bases and 6 bases respectively, with 3 bases between them. Germline lookup yields CDR1 LNHNV and CDR2 YYDKDF (reference sequence). In nucleotides, the CDR3 is TGTGCCACCAGCAGAGAGTTCAATGAGCAGTTCTTC. This encodes CATSREFNEQFF.

This chain uses TRBV6-5 with TRBJ2-7; D could derive from TRBD1 or TRBD2 (5 bases each). V dropped 3 bases and J dropped 1 base, with 13 bases sitting between them. The germline CDR1 and CDR2 sequences are MNHEY and SVGAGI. This CDR3 comprises 15 residues. DNA for the CDR3: TGTGCCAGCAGTTATCTATTTGGGGGTTCCTACGAGCAGTACTTC. Translation: CASSYLFGGSYEQYF.

This clonotype was seen repeatedly, ten times or more. The V call is TRBV7-9, the J call TRBJ2-7; D is undetermined. The V gene's germline CDR1 is SEHNR and CDR2 FQNEAQ (reference sequence). The CDR3 consists of 14 residues. Trimming cost V 8 bases and J 7 bases, with 21 bases left between them. CDR3 bases: TGTGCCAGCTCGGATAGTAGGGAAACCTGGGAGCAGTACTTC. It yields the protein CASSDSRETWEQYF.

This chain joins TRBV20-1 and TRBJ1-1, with 7 positions matching TRBD1. V gave up 6 bases and J gave up 4 bases; unmatched junction bases: 14. Germline V gene sequence: CDR1 DFQATT, CDR2 SNEGSKA (reference sequence). The CDR3 contains 15 residues. Here the CDR3 DNA reads TGCAGTGCCGTCCCATACACAGGGGCGGGCACTGAAGCTTTCTTT. Its translation: CSAVPYTGAGTEAFF.

This clonotype turned up a few times. The CDR3 reads CASSPTGTGIDEQFF. The DNA of the CDR3 is TGTGCCAGCAGCCCCACCGGGACAGGCATCGATGAGCAGTTCTTC. The rearrangement uses TRBV9 and TRBJ2-1; 8 bases map to TRBD1. The CDR3 is 15 amino acids. CDR1 and CDR2 (germline): SGDLS, YYNGEE. V lost 4 bases to trimming and J lost 8 bases; unmatched junction nucleotides: 11.

This clonotype has only a few counts. The junction differs from germline at one of its ends, possibly a read error. The genes are TRBV18 and TRBJ2-1; D is possibly TRBD1 (6 bases). This CDR3 spans 8 amino acids. Germline CDR1 reads KGHSH; CDR2 reads LQKENI. The CDR3 loop reads CASSPQGF. The DNA of the CDR3 is TGTGCCAGCTCACCGCAGGGGTTC. Full variable domain (remainder filled in from reference TRBV18 and TRBJ2-1): NAGVMQNPRHLVRRRGQEARLRCSPMKGHSHVYWYRQLPEEGLKFMVYLQKENIIDESGMPKERFSAEFPKEGPSILRIQQVVRGDSAAYFCASSPQGFGPGTRLTVL.

V usage is TRBV7-2 and J usage is TRBJ2-5; D is perhaps TRBD2 (5 bases). Germline-derived CDR1 and CDR2 are SGHTA and FQGNSA. V shed 4 bases and J shed 7 bases, with 22 bases lying between them. CDR3 length: 16 residues. The chain's CDR3 is CASSSGVDSPTGTQYF. The CDR3 region has the DNA TGTGCCAGCAGCTCCGGTGTGGACTCCCCCACGGGGACCCAGTACTTC.

This clonotype was counted only a few times. V gene TRBV28 combines with J gene TRBJ2-2, with D unresolved. The CDR3 runs to 14 residues. Germline CDR1 and CDR2: MDHEN and SYDVKM. V gave up 6 bases and J gave up 8 bases, with 16 bases separating them. CDR3 sequence reads: CASSLTLRVGELFF. DNA of the CDR3: TGTGCCAGCAGCTTGACCCTAAGGGTTGGGGAGCTGTTTTTT.

This sequence joins TRBV2 and TRBJ2-1, with TRBD2 matching over 11 bases. V was clipped by 6 bases and J by 2 bases; unmatched bases: 9. This CDR3 has 17 residues. Germline assignment: CDR1 SNHLY and CDR2 FYNNEI. The CDR3 loop is CASSDPSTSGTYNEQFF. DNA of the CDR3: TGTGCCAGCAGCGACCCCTCGACTAGCGGGACCTACAATGAGCAGTTCTTC.

This chain uses TRBV12-3 or TRBV12-4 with TRBJ2-3; tentatively, D is TRBD2 (6 bases). The CDR3 consists of 17 residues. Trimming took off 5 bases at V and 6 bases at J, with 24 bases between the two ends. The CDR3 sequence is CASSPLGGAPSGDTQYF. CDR3 bases: TGTGCCAGCAGTCCCCTGGGGGGAGCGCCGAGCGGGGATACGCAGTATTTT.

This clonotype was found a few times. The genes are TRBV3-1 and TRBJ2-1; 7 nucleotides agree with TRBD2. V trimming: 4 bases; J trimming: 2 bases; junction bases outside the gene matches: 8. The CDR3 consists of 16 residues. Germline V gene lookup returns CDR1 LGHDT and CDR2 YNNKEL (reference sequence). The CDR3 region has the DNA TGTGCCAGCAGCCCCTCGGCGGGGGTAACCTACAATGAGCAGTTCTTC. Translation gives CASSPSAGVTYNEQFF.

This chain connects TRBV6-5 to TRBJ1-1; maybe TRBD1 (5 bases). Germline values: CDR1 MNHEY, CDR2 SVGAGI. The V end was cut by 3 bases, the J end by 3 bases, with 14 bases between. The length of the CDR3 is 15 residues. CDR3: CASSYEGWRDTEAFF. The CDR3 coding sequence is TGTGCCAGCAGTTATGAGGGGTGGAGGGACACTGAAGCTTTCTTT.

The V gene is TRBV12-3 or TRBV12-4, the J gene TRBJ2-5; TRBD2 matches 10 bases. The junction had 9 bases not matched to a gene; V was cut back by 3 bases and J by 5 bases. The CDR3 consists of 16 residues. CDR3 DNA sequence: TGTGCCAGCAGTTTCGGGCTAGCGGGGGACCGCGAGACCCAGTACTTC. Its protein product is CASSFGLAGDRETQYF.

The rearrangement links TRBV10-1 to TRBJ2-2; unclear D gene. Germline V gene sequence: CDR1 WNHNN, CDR2 SYGVQD (reference sequence). The V end lost 4 bases, the J end lost 7 bases, and 10 bases lay between the germline ends. CDR3 length: 13 residues. The DNA of the CDR3 is TGCGCCAGCAGTGCCAATGGGATCGGGGAGCTGTTTTTT. Its protein product is CASSANGIGELFF.

The chain links TRBV3-1 to TRBJ2-1; D is unclear. Trimming removed 3 bases at V and 10 bases at J, with 16 bases between. CDR1 is LGHDT, CDR2 YNNKEL, per germline (reference sequence). CDR3 size: 14 residues. CDR3 bases: TGTGCCAGCAGCCATCGAGTCCTTTTACCCGAGCAGTTCTTC. Translated, it gives CASSHRVLLPEQFF.

This clonotype has just a few counts. In DNA, the CDR3 is TGTGCCAGCAGTCCCCTCCTTGATTATGGCTACACCTTC. Amino acid sequence: CASSPLLDYGYTF. This chain uses TRBV28 with TRBJ1-2, with D uncertain. Germline CDR1 and CDR2: MDHEN and SYDVKM. V was clipped by 5 bases and J by 5 bases, with 12 bases between them. CDR3 size: 13 residues.

This clonotype came up many times. CDR3 coding DNA: TGCGCCAGCAGCTTGGGGGCGGTCCCTAGCACAGATACGCAGTATTTT. Translating it yields CASSLGAVPSTDTQYF. This chain links TRBV5-1 with TRBJ2-3; D unresolved. This CDR3 is built from 16 residues. Germline V gives CDR1 SGHRS, CDR2 YFSETQ. The V end lost 0 bases, the J end lost 0 bases, and 11 bases lay between the germline ends.